A selection of T cell receptor beta chains follows, all from one sample in a study of T cells in Graves' hyperthyroidism and ophthalmopathy. A single record per CDR3 protein comes from TCRdb applying MiXCR to the multiplex PCR reads. The sample lists some 700,000 distinct CDR3 sequences; 17% were seen once. The sequenced sample consisted of blood. The receptors stem from a man in his forties or fifties with Graves' hyperthyroidism. Both conserved end residues are part of each CDR3. D genes are given only for firm matches. Size is omitted from some rows. Given values are once, few, many or a class for expanded clones.

D gene	clone size	V gene	J gene	CDR3 DNA	CDR3 protein
TRBD2	few	TRBV6-1	TRBJ2-1	TGTGCCAGAAGAAGGCCTCTTAGCGGGAGCTCCTACAATGAGCAGTTCTTC	CARRRPLSGSSYNEQFF
TRBD2	.	TRBV6-2/TRBV6-3	TRBJ2-7	TGTGCCAGCAGTTACCGTGTAGCGGGAGGGCGGGACGAGCAGTACTTC	CASSYRVAGGRDEQYF
TRBD1	.	TRBV30	TRBJ2-3	TGTGCCTGGAGTCCCGGACAGGCTGGCACAGATACGCAGTATTTT	CAWSPGQAGTDTQYF
TRBD2	few	TRBV19	TRBJ2-7	TGTGCCAGTAGTATCACTAGCGGGAGGGTTCACGAGCAGTACTTC	CASSITSGRVHEQYF
.	few	TRBV7-2	TRBJ2-7	TGTGCCAGCAGCTTAATCGGGGACCCCTACGAGCAGTACTTC	CASSLIGDPYEQYF
TRBD2	many	TRBV11-2	TRBJ2-1	TGTGCCAGCAGCCCCGGGACTAGCGGGAGGAGGTACAATGAGCAGTTCTTC	CASSPGTSGRRYNEQFF
.	few	TRBV29-1	TRBJ2-2	TGCAGCGTTGAGGGCAGGTTCACCGGGGAGCTGTTTTTT	CSVEGRFTGELFF
.	.	TRBV20-1	TRBJ1-2	TGCAGTGCTAGAGAGGGCAGGTCAACCTATGGCTACACCTTC	CSAREGRSTYGYTF
TRBD1	many	TRBV3-1	TRBJ2-1	TGTGCCAGCAGCCACCGGGACAGCAATGAGCAGTTCTTC	CASSHRDSNEQFF
.	.	TRBV6-1	TRBJ2-5	TGTGCCAGCAGTGAAGAGGGGGGGGCGCTTCAGTACTTC	CASSEEGGALQYF
TRBD2	many	TRBV28	TRBJ2-1	TGTGCCATTTCTAGCGGGAGCACTAATGAGCAGTTCTTC	CAISSGSTNEQFF
.	.	TRBV28	TRBJ1-4	TGTGCCAGCAGTTTTACCCCCGGGGGGGGCACTAATGAAAAACCGTTTTTT	CASSFTPGGGTNEKPFF
TRBD2	few	TRBV7-3	TRBJ2-1	TGTGCCAGCAGCCTAAATGGCGGCCTAGCGGGCTACAATGAGCAGTTCTTC	CASSLNGGLAGYNEQFF
.	few	TRBV7-6	TRBJ2-7	TGTGCCAGCCCCTTAGTAGGGGACACCTCGGACGAGCAGTACTTC	CASPLVGDTSDEQYF
TRBD2	many	TRBV6-5	TRBJ2-1	TGTGCCAGCAGTTACTTCGGGGGGGCCAACAATGAGCAGTTCTTC	CASSYFGGANNEQFF
TRBD1	many	TRBV2	TRBJ1-5	TGTGCCAGCAGTGCGACAGGGGGCAAGCAGCCCCAGCATTTT	CASSATGGKQPQHF
.	few	TRBV12-3/TRBV12-4	TRBJ1-6	TGTGCCAGCAGACATGGGGGAAGCAATTCACCCCTCCACTTT	CASRHGGSNSPLHF
TRBD2	many	TRBV25-1	TRBJ2-5	TGTGCCAGCAGTGATCCTGGGACTAGTGGGGAGACCCAGTACTTC	CASSDPGTSGETQYF
.	many	TRBV6-5	TRBJ2-1	TGTGCCAGCAGTTACGGGGGTAGTGGCGAGCAGTTCTTC	CASSYGGSGEQFF
TRBD1	.	TRBV18	TRBJ1-3	TGTGCCAGCTCACAGCGACAGGGGGTTCCCTCCTCTTCGGGAAACACCATATATTTT	CASSQRQGVPSSSGNTIYF
TRBD1	.	TRBV5-1	TRBJ2-7	TGCGCCAGCGGGACAGGGGCTATATACGAGCAGTACTTC	CASGTGAIYEQYF
.	many	TRBV6-1	TRBJ2-7	TGTGCCAGCTCCTTCCAGGGCAGCGATGGTAAATACGAGCAGTACTTC	CASSFQGSDGKYEQYF
TRBD1	.	TRBV7-9	TRBJ2-3	TGTGCCAGCAGCCAATCGGGACAGGGGTCCCTCAATACGCAGTATTTT	CASSQSGQGSLNTQYF
.	many	TRBV27	TRBJ2-7	TGTGCCAGCAGTTTGCGAGCTAGCTTCTACGAGCAGTACTTC	CASSLRASFYEQYF
.	many	TRBV6-1	TRBJ1-5	TGTGCCAGCAGTGATTCGTCCCTTATGCTCGACTTAAGCAATCAGCCCCAGCATTTT	CASSDSSLMLDLSNQPQHF
TRBD2	many	TRBV9	TRBJ2-1	TGTGCCAGCAGTCCCGGACTAGCGAGTTACAATGAGCAGTTCTTC	CASSPGLASYNEQFF
.	many	TRBV11-2	TRBJ2-3	TGTGCCAGCAGCTCGCCGCGACTAGGAGATACGCAGTATTTT	CASSSPRLGDTQYF
TRBD2	.	TRBV29-1	TRBJ2-5	TGCAGCGTTGAAGTGACAACCGGGGGGGAGACCCAGTACTTC	CSVEVTTGGETQYF
.	.	TRBV28	TRBJ2-1	TGTGCCAGCAGTTACCCTAGCTACTACTCCTACAATGAGCAGTTCTTC	CASSYPSYYSYNEQFF
.	.	TRBV7-6	TRBJ2-1	TGTGCCAGCAGGGACCAAGGGCGTAGTGAGCAGTTCTTC	CASRDQGRSEQFF
.	many	TRBV3-1	TRBJ2-1	TGTGCCAGCAGCCAAGATCTGGCGAGCTCCTACAATGAGCAGTTCTTC	CASSQDLASSYNEQFF
.	.	TRBV5-1	TRBJ1-1	TGCGCCAGCAGCTCGGAGAAGGGCCGGGTCACTGAAGCTTTCTTT	CASSSEKGRVTEAFF
.	.	TRBV20-1	TRBJ2-2	TGCAGTGCTAGAGATAGGGGACGCACCGGGGAGCTGTTTTTT	CSARDRGRTGELFF
.	many	TRBV11-2	TRBJ2-2	TGTGCCTGTCGACCCTCCAACACCGGGGAGCTGTTTTTT	CACRPSNTGELFF
.	many	TRBV5-1	TRBJ2-1	TGCGCCAGCAGCTTGAACGGGGATGAGCAGTTCTTC	CASSLNGDEQFF
.	few	TRBV29-1	TRBJ1-1	TGCAGCGTTGACCCCATGGGGGCGGACATCAACTTAATGAACACTGAAGCTTTCTTT	CSVDPMGADINLMNTEAFF
.	.	TRBV19	TRBJ2-5	TGTGCCAGTAGTACCAACACGAAAACCGTCCAAGAGACCCAGTACTTC	CASSTNTKTVQETQYF
TRBD2	.	TRBV10-1	TRBJ2-1	TGCGCCAGCAGTGAGTCGGGATGGGCTAGCGGGTCCAATGAGCAGTTCTTC	CASSESGWASGSNEQFF
TRBD2	many	TRBV20-1	TRBJ2-1	TGCAGTGCTAGTGGGACTAACTCTCCTCGGGATGAGCAGTTCTTC	CSASGTNSPRDEQFF
.	.	TRBV29-1	TRBJ2-7	TGCAGCGTTGTTCAATCCTACGAGCAGTACTTC	CSVVQSYEQYF
.	.	TRBV19	TRBJ1-1	TGTGCCAGTAGTATAGTGTCCAACATGAACACTGAAGCTTTCTTT	CASSIVSNMNTEAFF
.	.	TRBV13	TRBJ2-1	TGTGCCAGCAGACCCAGGGGAGACAATGAGCAGTTCTTC	CASRPRGDNEQFF
TRBD1	few	TRBV28	TRBJ2-6	TGTGCCAGCAGTCTCCGCCGGACAGGAGCGGCCAACGTCCTGACTTTC	CASSLRRTGAANVLTF
.	many	TRBV2	TRBJ2-3	TGTGCCAGCAGTGAGGGCAGGGAAAGCACAGATACGCAGTATTTT	CASSEGRESTDTQYF
TRBD2	many	TRBV5-1	TRBJ2-1	TGCGCCAGCTCTACTAGCGGGTCGACCTACAATGAGCAGTTCTTC	CASSTSGSTYNEQFF
.	many	TRBV28	TRBJ2-1	TGTGCCAGCAGAAGTAGCGCGGGGAGCTCCTACAATGAGCAGTTCTTC	CASRSSAGSSYNEQFF
.	few	TRBV24-1	TRBJ1-1	TGTGCCACCAGTGCCCCAGGGTCCACTGAAGCTTTCTTT	CATSAPGSTEAFF
.	.	TRBV5-1	TRBJ2-7	TGCGCCAGCAGCTTGGGGGGCCTTAGAGAGTACTACGAGCAGTACTTC	CASSLGGLREYYEQYF
TRBD2	once	TRBV10-3	TRBJ2-7	TGTGCCACCTCGCTAGCGGGTTCCTACGAGCAGTACTTC	CATSLAGSYEQYF
.	.	TRBV6-1	TRBJ1-4	TGTGCCATCGCCGGGACAACCCAGGAAAAACTGTTTTTT	CAIAGTTQEKLFF
.	many	TRBV10-3	TRBJ2-1	TGTGCCATCAGCCCCATCGCGGTTAGCTCCTACAATGAGCAGTTCTTC	CAISPIAVSSYNEQFF
.	.	TRBV27	TRBJ2-3	TGTGCCAGCAGTCCATCGGTATTAGCGGATACGCAGTATTTT	CASSPSVLADTQYF
TRBD1	.	TRBV10-3	TRBJ1-5	TGTGCCATCAGTGAGACAGGGGGCGTTCGGCCCCAGCATTTT	CAISETGGVRPQHF
.	few	TRBV29-1	TRBJ1-1	TGCAGCGCCGTAAGAGGAGAGAACACTGAAGCTTTCTTT	CSAVRGENTEAFF
.	.	TRBV6-1	TRBJ2-1	TGTGCCAGCACTACAGCCGGGCGGCCCTACAATGAGCAGTTCTTC	CASTTAGRPYNEQFF
TRBD2	.	TRBV7-2	TRBJ2-5	TGTGCCAGCAGCTTAGGCACGGGACTAGCGGGAGGGCAAGAGACCCAGTACTTC	CASSLGTGLAGGQETQYF
.	many	TRBV9	TRBJ1-1	TGTGCCAGCAGCGTAGCTGAGGGTACTGAAGCTTTCTTT	CASSVAEGTEAFF
.	few	TRBV12-3/TRBV12-4	TRBJ1-2	TGTGCCAGCAGTTTAGTAGAGGACTATGGCTACACCTTC	CASSLVEDYGYTF
.	.	TRBV28	TRBJ1-5	TGTGCCAGCAGTTTTAGGTCAGGGGAGGGCAATCAGCCCCAGCATTTT	CASSFRSGEGNQPQHF
.	few	TRBV2	TRBJ2-2	TGTGCCAGCACCGTCTCAGGGGTGACCGGGGAGCTGTTTTTT	CASTVSGVTGELFF